This TCR beta chain was recovered during a study of blood T cells in healthy people across ages. For the second PCR, which ran for about 7 to 11 cycles, a sample-barcoded 5' primer and a J-beta primer mix were used. In TCRdb, the 5' RACE reads were re-called with MiXCR into one record per CDR3 protein. The sample shows around 1,000,000 distinct CDR3 sequences, roughly a quarter of them seen only once. Only a few counts were recorded for this clonotype. The same specimen was also included in a second study, on T cells of mothers and their children.

This receptor was taken from a girl aged 2 to 10 in good health. Sequencing used blood.

CDR3 sequence: CSVLSRASGGQFF. The DNA for the CDR3 is TGCAGCGTTTTGTCAAGGGCTAGTGGAGGGCAGTTCTTC. The genes are TRBV29-1 and TRBJ2-1; TRBD2 might be the D (5 bases). Germline CDR1 and CDR2: SQVTM and ANQGSEA. The length of the CDR3 is 13 residues. V was trimmed by 5 bases and J by 12 bases, leaving 20 bases between them.